A single sample is the source of the 8 T cell receptor beta chains below, sequenced in a study of blood T cell repertoires in COVID-19. TCRdb's copy holds only in-frame clones and misses some; the assay was immunoSEQ multiplex PCR. Among roughly 250,000 clones listed, roughly nine tenths were seen once. The sequencing input was PBMCs or T cells enriched from blood (not recorded which). The receptors stem from a human donor in a cohort exposed to, infected with or recovered from COVID-19 (not recorded which). The donor label of this sample is uncertain.

This sequence joins TRBV2 and TRBJ1-2, with 8 bases lining up with TRBD1. J was trimmed by 3 bases and V by 6 bases; bases with no gene match: 12. Germline lookup yields CDR1 SNHLY and CDR2 FYNNEI. The length of the CDR3 is 16 residues. The CDR3 here is CASRGQGGLNYYGYTF. The CDR3 coding sequence is TGTGCCAGCAGAGGACAGGGCGGGCTCAACTACTATGGCTACACCTTC.

This chain links TRBV12-5 with TRBJ1-5, with 9 nucleotides matching TRBD1. V gave up 4 bases and J gave up 7 bases; unmatched junction bases: 8. CDR3 length: 15 residues. Per the germline V gene, CDR1 is LGHNT and CDR2 is FRNRAP. The CDR3 DNA follows: TGTGCTAGTGGTTATACAGGGGGCGCGGGGCAGCCCCAGCATTTT. Protein: CASGYTGGAGQPQHF.

This sequence joins TRBV15 and TRBJ2-5, with 11 bases lining up with TRBD2. The CDR3 contains 18 residues. V lost 0 bases to trimming and J lost 5 bases; unmatched junction nucleotides: 11. Germline CDR1 reads LNHNV; CDR2 reads YYDKDF (reference sequence). Here the CDR3 DNA reads TGTGCCACCAGCAGAGATTGGGGAGGGACTAGCGGCCCGGAGACCCAGTACTTC. This encodes CATSRDWGGTSGPETQYF.

The chain employs TRBV5-1 and TRBJ1-2; D may be TRBD1 (6 bases). The V gene lost 3 bases and the J gene lost 8 bases, with 20 bases spanning the gap. CDR1 SGHRS and CDR2 YFSETQ come from the germline V gene. The CDR3 has 15 amino acids. The CDR3 here is CASSSTPRGAEGYTF. The DNA of the CDR3 is TGCGCCAGCAGCTCCACCCCCAGGGGCGCCGAGGGCTACACCTTC.

V gene TRBV2 combines with J gene TRBJ1-4; tentative D call: TRBD1 (6 bases). The germline gives CDR1 SNHLY, CDR2 FYNNEI. CDR3 size: 15 residues. Trimming pared 8 bases from V and 4 bases from J, leaving 17 bases between. CDR3 nucleotides: TGTGCCAGCTGGAACAGGGCGGGGGATAATGAAAAACTGTTTTTT. Its protein product is CASWNRAGDNEKLFF.

The genes are TRBV5-1 and TRBJ1-1, with TRBD1 matching 11 bases. The CDR3 contains 15 residues. J was trimmed by 2 bases and V by 3 bases; bases with no gene match: 3. CDR1 SGHRS and CDR2 YFSETQ come from the germline V gene. CDR3 protein: CASSSRTGGNTEAFF. The CDR3 DNA follows: TGCGCCAGCAGCTCGAGGACAGGGGGCAACACTGAAGCTTTCTTT. The whole variable domain, remainder taken from reference TRBV5-1 and TRBJ1-1, is KAGVTQTPRYLIKTRGQQVTLSCSPISGHRSVSWYQQTPGQGLQFLFEYFSETQRNKGNFPGRFSGRQFSNSRSEMNVSTLELGDSALYLCASSSRTGGNTEAFFGQGTRLTVV.

The chain is built from TRBV24-1 and TRBJ1-1; D ambiguous. In germline, CDR1 is KGHDR, CDR2 SFDVKD. The CDR3 is 13 amino acids. The V end lost 6 bases, the J end lost 0 bases, and 7 bases lay between the germline ends. The DNA for the CDR3 is TGTGCCACCAGTCTTAGCCTGAACACTGAAGCTTTCTTT. This encodes CATSLSLNTEAFF.

The chain joins TRBV3-1 (or the pseudogene TRBV3-2) to TRBJ1-2; no definite D call. Germline V gene data show CDR1 as LGHDT and CDR2 as YNNKEL (reference sequence). Trimming pared 0 bases from V and 7 bases from J, leaving 6 bases between. The CDR3 has 12 residues. The CDR3 coding sequence is TGTGCCAGCAGCCAAGAGAAGAGTGGCTACACCTTC. Its protein is CASSQEKSGYTF.